This TCR beta chain was observed in a study of blood T cells in healthy people across ages. For this clonotype: Given the absence of the conserved phenylalanine or tryptophan at the CDR3 end, a read error is likely. It is unclear where the CDR3 begins or ends on the DNA, so no DNA is shown, and the CDR3 is as TCRdb lists it.

Sample-barcoded 5' priming and a J-beta primer mix drove a second PCR of 7 to 11 cycles. One entry per CDR3 protein, called by TCRdb with MiXCR from the 5' RACE reads. The table shows more than 1.4 million distinct CDR3 sequences, with around 39% occurring only once. The receptor comes from a woman aged 18-30 years in good health. Sequences were obtained from blood.

Here the CDR3 reads CASSFAQLGTDTEYS. The chain employs TRBV12-3 or TRBV12-4 and TRBJ2-3. Both ends counted, the CDR3 spans 15 residues.